Presented here are 18 T cell receptor beta chains from one specimen sequenced in a study of T and B cells in COVID-19 patients. BIOMED2 TRB-A/B primer pools were used in multiplex TRB PCR. TCRdb reanalysed the multiplex PCR reads using MiXCR and keeps one entry per CDR3 protein. Here the sample spans 5,000 or so distinct CDR3 sequences, 20% to 25% being singletons. From blood, about 240-550 ng of genomic DNA served as TRB template. The sample consisted of blood. These receptor sequences come from a human donor with active COVID-19.

A word on this clonotype: One junction end does not reproduce the germline sequence, and a read error may be involved. The V gene is TRBV4-3, the J gene TRBJ1-6; no firm D call. Germline values: CDR1 LGHNA, CDR2 YSLEER. The CDR3 runs to 18 residues. This CDR3 is CVSSQYLPGRPSNSPLHF. Written as DNA, the CDR3 is TGCGTCAGCAGCCAATATCTTCCCGGACGGCCAAGTAATTCACCCCTCCACTTT.

This clonotype was detected ten times or more. V usage is TRBV10-3 and J usage is TRBJ2-2, with 10 positions matching TRBD1. Trimming at V came to 6 bases and at J to 4 bases, leaving 5 bases not matched to a gene. Germline V gene sequence: CDR1 ENHRY, CDR2 SYGVKD. The CDR3 has 15 amino acids. CDR3 bases: TGTGCCATCAGGGAAGGGACAGGGGCCACCGGGGAGCTGTTTTTT. Amino acid sequence: CAIREGTGATGELFF.

This clonotype has just one count. This may arise from a read error, as a much more abundant clone is one base away. The chain joins TRBV20-1 to TRBJ2-1; no definite D call. The V and J ends lost 5 bases and 4 bases respectively, with 9 bases between them. This CDR3 has 12 amino acids. Germline V gene lookup returns CDR1 DFQATT and CDR2 SNEGSKA (reference sequence). The CDR3 sequence is CSARQQYNEQFF. Here the CDR3 DNA reads TGCAGTGCTCGTCAACAATACAATGAGCAGTTCTTC.

By frequency in the sample, this clonotype is medium-sized (0.01 to 0.1%). The chain links TRBV7-9 to TRBJ2-7; D ambiguous. From germline, CDR1 is SEHNR and CDR2 FQNEAQ (reference sequence). This CDR3 region has 14 residues. The V end was cut by 0 bases, the J end by 4 bases, with 10 bases between. The DNA for the CDR3 is TGTGCCAGCAGCTTAGCGCAAACGTGGTACGAGCAGTACTTC. The encoded protein is CASSLAQTWYEQYF.

V and J are TRBV20-1 and TRBJ1-5; D may be TRBD1 (6 bases). This CDR3 region has 14 residues. Per germline, CDR1 DFQATT and CDR2 SNEGSKA (reference sequence). V was cut by 3 bases and J by 5 bases, with 14 bases left in between. Written as DNA, the CDR3 is TGCAGTGCTAGGGAGAGGGGGGCTTATCAGCCCCAGCATTTT. Its translation: CSARERGAYQPQHF.

In its sample, this clonotype is large. The chain carries TRBV27 and TRBJ2-3; no definite D call. Per germline, CDR1 MNHEY and CDR2 SMNVEV (reference sequence). Trimming took 3 bases from V and 8 from J, leaving 6 bases between them. The CDR3 is 11 amino acids. CDR3 nucleotides: TGTGCCAGCAGTTTCGCAGGTACGCAGTATTTT. This encodes CASSFAGTQYF.

This sequence joins TRBV5-1 and TRBJ2-7; 8 bases line up with TRBD1. CDR1 is SGHRS, CDR2 YFSETQ, per germline. V shed 3 bases, J shed 3 bases, and the junction held 5 bases outside the gene matches. The CDR3 covers 14 residues. CDR3 amino acids: CASSYGQGGYEQYF. The CDR3 DNA reads TGCGCCAGCAGCTACGGACAGGGCGGCTACGAGCAGTACTTC.

This chain links TRBV4-2 with TRBJ2-5; possibly TRBD2 for D (6 bases). The V end was cut by 0 bases, the J end by 1 base, with 18 bases between. The CDR3 is 18 amino acids. Germline V CDR1 and CDR2: LGHNA, YNFKEQ. The CDR3 coding sequence is TGTGCCAGCAGCCAAGATACGAGCGGGCCCCCACCCCAAGAGACCCAGTACTTC. Translated, it gives CASSQDTSGPPPQETQYF.

This clonotype is medium-sized within its sample. This rearrangement joins TRBV18 to TRBJ2-5, with 7 bases matching TRBD2. V dropped 3 bases and J dropped 2; count of bases not matched to a gene: 3. The germline V gene encodes CDR1 KGHSH and CDR2 LQKENI. The length of the CDR3 is 14 residues. CDR3 in DNA: TGTGCCAGCTCACCCCGGGGGGTTCAAGAGACCCAGTACTTC. It encodes CASSPRGVQETQYF.

This clonotype has more than one count but fewer than ten. This chain joins TRBV14 and TRBJ2-5; no clear D gene. This CDR3 spans 12 amino acids. V lost 3 bases and J lost 5, with 7 bases in between. Looked up from germline, CDR1 is SGHDN and CDR2 is FVKESK. The DNA of the CDR3 is TGTGCCAGCAGCCAGGTGGGGGAGACCCAGTACTTC. Its protein is CASSQVGETQYF. The entire variable domain, with the rest obtained from reference TRBV14 and TRBJ2-5, is as follows: EAGVTQFPSHSVIEKGQTVTLRCDPISGHDNLYWYRRVMGKEIKFLLHFVKESKQDESGMPNNRFLAERTGGTYSTLKVQPAELEDSGVYFCASSQVGETQYFGPGTRLLVL.

In its sample, this clonotype ranks as medium-sized (0.01 to 0.1%). The rearrangement links TRBV27 to TRBJ2-1, with TRBD2 matching over 7 bases. The CDR3 totals 16 residues. The germline CDR1 and CDR2 sequences are MNHEY and SMNVEV (reference sequence). J lost 5 bases, V lost 2 bases, and 9 bases had no gene match. CDR3 loop: CASSLVGGRRHNEQFF. The CDR3 coding sequence is TGTGCCAGCAGTTTAGTTGGCGGGAGACGTCACAATGAGCAGTTCTTC.

Many counts were recorded for this clonotype. The chain is built from TRBV24-1 and TRBJ1-4; D remains ambiguous. V shed 0 bases and J shed 11 bases, with 6 bases lying between them. The CDR3 runs to 12 residues. Germline loops: CDR1 KGHDR, CDR2 SFDVKD. CDR3 bases: TGTGCCACCAGTGATTTGAACGGGAAACTGTTTTTT. Residues: CATSDLNGKLFF.

By frequency in the sample, this clonotype is medium-sized. The chain combines TRBV27 with TRBJ2-1, with 14 bases matching TRBD2. Germline lookup yields CDR1 MNHEY and CDR2 SMNVEV (reference sequence). This CDR3 spans 15 amino acids. V lost 4 bases and J lost 10; bases outside the gene matches: 6. The CDR3 loop is CASSWTSGRLGEQFF. CDR3 DNA: TGTGCCAGCAGTTGGACTAGCGGGAGGCTAGGGGAGCAGTTCTTC.

The chain links TRBV5-1 to TRBJ2-3; 7 bases align to TRBD2. The trim removed 0 bases at V and 6 bases at J, leaving 7 bases unmatched. CDR3 length equals 15 residues. CDR1 is SGHRS and CDR2 is YFSETQ in the germline V gene. The CDR3 reads CASSLEPGGGDTQYF. Written as DNA, the CDR3 is TGCGCCAGCAGCTTGGAACCGGGAGGCGGTGATACGCAGTATTTT.

This chain joins TRBV5-6 and TRBJ1-2; 8 positions agree with TRBD1. This CDR3 comprises 15 residues. Per germline, CDR1 SGHDT and CDR2 YYEEEE. V shed 0 bases and J 3 bases; nucleotides not matched to a gene: 4. The CDR3 nucleotides are TGTGCCAGCAGCTTGGGGACAGGGATCTACTATGGCTACACCTTC. It yields the protein CASSLGTGIYYGYTF.

In its sample, this clonotype was seen a few times. The chain combines TRBV4-3 with TRBJ1-4; 9 bases fit TRBD1. This CDR3 comprises 17 residues. Germline CDR1 reads LGHNA; CDR2 reads YSLEER. V trimming: 2 bases; J trimming: 6 bases; junction bases outside the gene matches: 10. Here the CDR3 DNA reads TGCGCCAGCAGCCAACCGGCCTACCGGGACAGGGATGAAAAACTGTTTTTT. Translating gives CASSQPAYRDRDEKLFF.

A word on this clonotype: The junction shows a germline mismatch at one end, possibly a read error. The gene calls are TRBV4-3 and TRBJ2-3; D may correspond to TRBD1 or TRBD2 (6 bases each). The CDR3 loop spans 17 amino acids. In germline, CDR1 is LGHNA, CDR2 YSLEER. The CDR3 sequence: CASSPFLGGLGTDTQYF. The CDR3 nucleotides are TGTGCCAGCAGCCCTTTTCTCGGGGGCTTGGGCACAGATACGCAGTATTTT.

J is TRBJ1-5 and V is TRBV4-2; D gene unclear. This CDR3 has 15 amino acids. The germline CDR1 and CDR2 sequences are LGHNA and YNFKEQ. Trimming took 4 bases from V and 3 from J, leaving 13 bases between them. This CDR3 reads CASSPRGQNNQPQHF. The CDR3 coding sequence is TGTGCCAGCAGCCCCCGTGGGCAGAACAATCAGCCCCAGCATTTT.